Below, one T cell receptor (beta chain) is given with its context. These data originate in a study of T cell changes during pregnancy in multiple sclerosis. The protocol was immunoSEQ multiplex PCR, while the TCRdb copy is restricted to in-frame clones and leaves out a portion. Of more than 85,000 clones in the sample, just under 95% were seen once. V was pared by 0 bases and J by 1 base, with 10 bases between. CDR1 is SGDLS and CDR2 is YYNGEE in the germline V gene. The length of the CDR3 is 15 residues. The V call is TRBV9, the J call TRBJ2-5, with D perhaps matching TRBD2 (6 bases). This receptor was obtained from a female donor in good health, enrolled as a control in a pregnancy study. The starting material was peripheral blood, obtained in the third trimester of pregnancy. This chain's CDR3 is CASSVGGTIQETQYF. Written as DNA, the CDR3 is TGTGCCAGCAGCGTAGGCGGGACCATCCAAGAGACCCAGTACTTC.